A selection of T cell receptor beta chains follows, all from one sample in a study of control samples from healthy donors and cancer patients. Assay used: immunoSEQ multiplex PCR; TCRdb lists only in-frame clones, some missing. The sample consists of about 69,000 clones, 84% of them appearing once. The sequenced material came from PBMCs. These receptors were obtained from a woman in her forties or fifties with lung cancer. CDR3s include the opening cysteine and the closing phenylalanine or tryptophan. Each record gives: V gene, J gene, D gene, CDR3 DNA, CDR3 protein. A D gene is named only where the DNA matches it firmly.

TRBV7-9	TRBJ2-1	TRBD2	TGTGCCAGCAGCCCGGGAGGAAGAAATGAGCAGTTCTTC	CASSPGGRNEQFF
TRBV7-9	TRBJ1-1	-	TGTGCCAGCAGCTTAGAAATCGCAGGGGCATTCGTGGACACTGAAGCTTTCTTT	CASSLEIAGAFVDTEAFF
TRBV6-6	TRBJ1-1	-	TGTGCCAGCAGCTACGACGGGAACACTGAAGCTTTCTTT	CASSYDGNTEAFF
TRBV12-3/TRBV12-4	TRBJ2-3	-	TGTGCCAGCAATGGCAGGGACGCAGATACGCAGTATTTT	CASNGRDADTQYF
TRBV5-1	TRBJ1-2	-	TGCGCCAGCAGCTTGGGGCTCCTTGGCGGCTACACCTTC	CASSLGLLGGYTF
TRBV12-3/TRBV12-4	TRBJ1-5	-	TGTGCCAGCAACATGGGTGGCAATCAGCCCCAGCATTTT	CASNMGGNQPQHF
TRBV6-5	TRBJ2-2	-	TGTGCCAGCAGTTACATCGGGGAGCTGTTTTTT	CASSYIGELFF
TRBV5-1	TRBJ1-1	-	TGCGCCAGCACCTCGGGTACAGGGCGAACTGAAGCTTTCTTT	CASTSGTGRTEAFF
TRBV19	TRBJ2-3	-	TGTGCCAGTAGTCCCCTTGAGACAGATACGCAGTATTTT	CASSPLETDTQYF
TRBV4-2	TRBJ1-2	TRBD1	TGTGCCAGCAGCCAGGGACAGGGGAGCTATGGCTACACCTTC	CASSQGQGSYGYTF
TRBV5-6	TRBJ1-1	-	TGTGCCAGCAGCTTCTTTAGGGCGGAAGCTTTCTTT	CASSFFRAEAFF
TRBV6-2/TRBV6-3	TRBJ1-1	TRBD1	TGTGCCAGCAGTTACGCAAGGGGGCGGGTCACTGAAGCTTTCTTT	CASSYARGRVTEAFF
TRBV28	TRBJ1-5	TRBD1	TGTGCCAGCAGTCTCAGACAGGGGGCGCATCAGCCCCAGCATTTT	CASSLRQGAHQPQHF
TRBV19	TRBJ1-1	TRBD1	TGTGCCAGTAGTATCCGGACAGGGCCAGGAATGAACACTGAAGCTTTCTTT	CASSIRTGPGMNTEAFF
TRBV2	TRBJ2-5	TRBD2	TGTGCCAGCAGATTTCCTAGCGGGGGCCTTTCTGGGGAGACCCAGTACTTC	CASRFPSGGLSGETQYF